This T cell receptor (beta chain) was captured by sequencing in a study of cytomegalovirus exposure and HLA in healthy donors. A multiplex PCR was run with 60 Vbeta primers and 13 Jbeta primers. The data were produced by immunoSEQ multiplex PCR, yet TCRdb's version contains in-frame clones alone and is incomplete. The sample lists roughly 200,000 clones, 81% occurring once. V gave up 4 bases and J gave up 4 bases; unmatched junction bases: 9. Germline V gene lookup returns CDR1 SEHNR and CDR2 FQNEAQ (reference sequence). The CDR3 totals 16 residues. V and J are TRBV7-9 and TRBJ1-2; TRBD1 agrees at 10 bases. The sequencing sample was made of PBMCs. The origin of this receptor is a man aged 35-49 years in good health and CMV-seropositive. Here the CDR3 DNA reads TGTGCCAGCAGCTCGCACCGGGACAGGGGTCCCTATGGCTACACCTTC. Translated: CASSSHRDRGPYGYTF.